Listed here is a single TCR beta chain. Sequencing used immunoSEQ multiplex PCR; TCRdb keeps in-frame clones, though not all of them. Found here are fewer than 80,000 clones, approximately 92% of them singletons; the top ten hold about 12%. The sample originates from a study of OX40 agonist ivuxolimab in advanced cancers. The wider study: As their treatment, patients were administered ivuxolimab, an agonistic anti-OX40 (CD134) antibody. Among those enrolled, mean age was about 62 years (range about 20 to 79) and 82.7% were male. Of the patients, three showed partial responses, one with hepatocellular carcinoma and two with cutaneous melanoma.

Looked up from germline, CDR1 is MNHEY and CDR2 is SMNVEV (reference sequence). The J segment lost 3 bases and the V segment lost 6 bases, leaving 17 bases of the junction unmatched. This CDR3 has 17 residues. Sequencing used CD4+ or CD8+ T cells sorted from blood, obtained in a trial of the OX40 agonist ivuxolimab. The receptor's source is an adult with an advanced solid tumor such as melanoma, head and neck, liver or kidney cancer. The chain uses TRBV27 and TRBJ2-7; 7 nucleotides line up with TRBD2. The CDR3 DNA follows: TGTGCCAGCAGCCCCACGTGGGCGGGAGCACGGAGCTACGAGCAGTACTTC. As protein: CASSPTWAGARSYEQYF.